Below are 10 T cell receptor beta chains sequenced from a single sample in a study of blood T cell repertoires in COVID-19 (dated by TCRdb to 2018 to 2021). The library was prepared using the immunoSEQ multiplex PCR assay. TCRdb mirrors the immuneACCESS table, restricted to in-frame sequences. Some clones are absent from its copies; in checked studies, under half trace to an unresolved V gene, and the reason for the others is unknown. Recorded for this sample are 270,000 or so clones; more than 65% of them occurred a single time. The top ten constitute under 3.5% of the sample. The sample comprised peripheral blood. The receptors derive from a woman between 18 and 29 years old with acute or convalescent COVID-19.

The chain uses TRBV6-5 and TRBJ2-1; a possible D gene is TRBD1 (6 bases). Per the germline V gene, CDR1 is MNHEY and CDR2 is SVGAGI. This CDR3 is built from 12 residues. V dropped 8 bases and J dropped 4 bases, with 9 bases sitting between them. The CDR3 loop reads CASADRYNEQFF. For the CDR3, the DNA is TGTGCCAGCGCGGACAGATACAATGAGCAGTTCTTC.

The V call is TRBV28, the J call TRBJ1-5; 9 positions match TRBD1. This CDR3 region has 15 residues. The V gene's germline CDR1 is MDHEN and CDR2 SYDVKM. V gave up 5 bases and J gave up 3 bases; unmatched junction bases: 5. The CDR3 spells CASSLRTGANQPQHF. The CDR3 DNA follows: TGTGCCAGCAGTCTAAGGACAGGGGCCAATCAGCCCCAGCATTTT.

The chain links TRBV6-2 or TRBV6-3 to TRBJ2-1, with 10 bases identical to TRBD2. The CDR3 covers 20 residues. J gave up 7 bases and V 2 bases, and 20 bases lay outside the gene matches. Germline V gene sequence: CDR1 MNHEY, CDR2 SVGEGT. The CDR3 DNA is TGTGCCAGCAGTTACGACCCCCTAGATCTAGCGGGAGTAATTCAGAATGAGCAGTTCTTC. Protein: CASSYDPLDLAGVIQNEQFF.

The rearrangement joins TRBV11-2 to TRBJ2-7, with 9 bases identical to TRBD2. There are 15 residues in the CDR3. Germline values: CDR1 SGHAT, CDR2 FQNNGV. With V trimmed by 2 bases and J by 6 bases, 8 bases remained unmatched. The CDR3 loop is CASSLRAGGPGEQYF. The CDR3 region has the DNA TGTGCCAGCAGCTTACGGGCGGGAGGGCCCGGCGAGCAGTACTTC.

In this sample, this clone turned up a few times. The V gene is TRBV9, the J gene TRBJ1-1; D call uncertain. This CDR3 spans 13 amino acids. The germline V and J ends were trimmed by 0 bases and 2 bases, with 5 bases remaining between them. CDR1 SGDLS and CDR2 YYNGEE come from the germline V gene. CDR3 nucleotides: TGTGCCAGCAGCGTAGTCGTAAACACTGAAGCTTTCTTT. Translation: CASSVVVNTEAFF.

The genes are TRBV6-5 and TRBJ2-5; 8 bases fit TRBD1. Germline V lookup: CDR1 MNHEY, CDR2 SVGAGI. This CDR3 comprises 15 residues. V was pared by 4 bases and J by 2 bases, with 6 bases of the junction left unmatched. CDR3 in amino acids: CASSSPGQEQETQYF. Written as DNA, the CDR3 is TGTGCCAGCAGTTCACCGGGACAGGAACAAGAGACCCAGTACTTC.

The chain has TRBV30 and TRBJ2-5, with 7 bases identical to TRBD1. CDR3 size: 14 residues. Germline CDR1 reads GTSNPN; CDR2 reads SVGIG (reference sequence). Unmatched junction bases numbered 4, after V lost 3 bases and J lost 0 bases. The CDR3 DNA reads TGTGCCTGGAGGCTACAGGGGCACCAAGAGACCCAGTACTTC. Translated: CAWRLQGHQETQYF. Based on the CDR3 plus reference TRBV30 and TRBJ2-5, the full variable domain is SQTIHQWPATLVQPVGSPLSLECTVEGTSNPNLYWYRQAAGRGLQLLFYSVGIGQISSEVPQNLSASRPQDRQFILSSKKLLLSDSGFYLCAWRLQGHQETQYFGPGTRLLVL.

As to this clone: The sample carries other DNA sequences with the same CDR3. The J gene is TRBJ2-3, the V gene TRBV7-2; 11 nucleotides match TRBD2. V was clipped by 5 bases and J by 7 bases; unmatched bases: 5. The CDR3 totals 14 residues. Germline V lookup: CDR1 SGHTA, CDR2 FQGNSA. DNA of the CDR3: TGTGCCAGCAGCCCAGGACTAGCGGGTAATACGCAGTATTTT. As protein: CASSPGLAGNTQYF. The entire variable domain, with the rest obtained from reference TRBV7-2 and TRBJ2-3, is as follows: GAGVSQSPSNKVTEKGKDVELRCDPISGHTALYWYRQSLGQGLEFLIYFQGNSAPDKSGLPSDRFSAERTGGSVSTLTIQRTQQEDSAVYLCASSPGLAGNTQYFGPGTRLTVL.

The rearrangement joins TRBV6-5 to TRBJ1-2; D might be TRBD1 (5 bases). This CDR3 has 16 residues. Trimming stripped 2 bases from V and 0 bases from J, with 13 bases between. Germline CDR1 reads MNHEY; CDR2 reads SVGAGI. CDR3 protein: CASSYLLTGANYGYTF. CDR3 sequence (DNA): TGTGCCAGCAGTTACCTGCTGACGGGGGCTAACTATGGCTACACCTTC.

This clone was counted between two and nine times. The chain has TRBV28 and TRBJ2-2, with 7 bases lining up with TRBD1. Per germline, CDR1 MDHEN and CDR2 SYDVKM. The length of the CDR3 is 16 residues. The V segment lost 6 bases and the J segment 2 bases; nucleotides outside the gene matches: 9. The CDR3 bases are TGTGCCAGCAGGCATCCTGGACAGGTTAACACCGGGGAGCTGTTTTTT. Translating it yields CASRHPGQVNTGELFF.